A single sample is the source of the 24 T cell receptor beta chains below, sequenced in a study of T cell changes during pregnancy in multiple sclerosis. Profiled with immunoSEQ multiplex PCR; TCRdb holds only in-frame clones, not every one. The data show under 85,000 clones, 75% to 95% seen once. This specimen consisted of peripheral blood, obtained in the third trimester of pregnancy. The receptors shown here come from a female donor with multiple sclerosis, enrolled in a pregnancy study.

This rearrangement joins TRBV19 to TRBJ1-2; TRBD1 might be the D (6 bases). This CDR3 spans 13 amino acids. Germline CDR1 and CDR2: LNHDA and SQIVND (reference sequence). Trimming took off 7 bases at V and 2 bases at J, with 11 bases between the two ends. In DNA, the CDR3 is TGTGCCAGTATGGGACACAGAAACTATGGCTACACCTTC. It specifies CASMGHRNYGYTF.

This chain's CDR3 is CASSQVIPGTGGSPLHF. The CDR3 bases are TGCGCCAGCAGCCAAGTAATACCCGGGACAGGGGGCTCACCCCTCCACTTT. The chain carries TRBV4-3 and TRBJ1-6, with 12 bases identical to TRBD1. In germline, CDR1 is LGHNA, CDR2 YSLEER. With V trimmed by 1 base and J by 10 bases, 8 bases remained unmatched. CDR3 length: 17 amino acids.

The V gene is TRBV6-6, the J gene TRBJ1-4; a possible D gene is TRBD1 (5 bases). CDR1 and CDR2 from the germline V gene are MNHNY and SVGAGI (reference sequence). The V and J ends lost 4 bases and 8 bases respectively, with 14 bases between them. The CDR3 contains 14 residues. The DNA for the CDR3 is TGTGCCAGCAGTTCAGGGTTATTGCTGGAAAAACTGTTTTTT. It codes for CASSSGLLLEKLFF.

The rearrangement uses TRBV19 and TRBJ1-6; D remains unclear. Trimming removed 2 bases at V and 10 bases at J, with 6 bases between. CDR1 is LNHDA, CDR2 SQIVND, per germline (reference sequence). The CDR3 runs to 12 residues. The CDR3 protein is CASSISRSPLHF. The CDR3 coding sequence is TGTGCCAGTAGTATATCGAGATCACCCCTCCACTTT.

The chain is built from TRBV2 and TRBJ2-7, with D possibly TRBD1 on 6 matching bases. The CDR3 runs 13 residues. The germline V gene encodes CDR1 SNHLY and CDR2 FYNNEI. Trimming pared 6 bases from V and 6 bases from J, leaving 15 bases between. In DNA, the CDR3 is TGTGCCAGCAGCGAGGACAGTAAAGGCGAGCAGTACTTC. Protein: CASSEDSKGEQYF.

The rearrangement joins TRBV5-1 to TRBJ1-2; TRBD1 is a possible D gene (6 bases). V was pared by 1 base and J by 5 bases, with 12 bases between. The CDR3 is 14 residues long. CDR1 and CDR2 (germline): SGHRS, YFSETQ. CDR3 residues: CASSLLGQKYGYTF. CDR3 DNA sequence: TGCGCCAGCAGCTTGTTGGGACAAAAATATGGCTACACCTTC.

This rearrangement joins TRBV27 to TRBJ1-5, with D maybe TRBD1 (6 bases). The CDR3 sequence is 15 residues long. Trimming took 9 bases from V and 3 from J, leaving 18 bases between them. The germline V gene has CDR1 MNHEY and CDR2 SMNVEV (reference sequence). CDR3 sequence (DNA): TGTGCCAGTAACCCAACAGGGTTAACCAATCAGCCCCAGCATTTT. The encoded protein is CASNPTGLTNQPQHF.

This clone was observed once. The chain recombines TRBV13 with TRBJ2-1, with D possibly being TRBD2 (6 bases). Trimming left V 3 bases short and J 6 bases short, with 12 bases between. The CDR3 extends over 14 amino acids. CDR1 and CDR2 from the germline V gene are PRHDT and FYEKMQ (reference sequence). The CDR3 DNA is TGTGCCAGCAGCTTCCTAAGGGACTTCAATGAGCAGTTCTTC. The encoded protein is CASSFLRDFNEQFF.

V and J are TRBV19 and TRBJ1-5; 8 bases align to TRBD1. Germline V gives CDR1 LNHDA, CDR2 SQIVND (reference sequence). Trimming cost V 6 bases and J 7 bases; bases outside gene matches: 8. This CDR3 contains 14 residues. The CDR3 is CASSVQGDQQPQHF. The CDR3 DNA is TGTGCCAGTAGCGTACAGGGGGACCAACAGCCCCAGCATTTT. Based on the CDR3 plus reference TRBV19 and TRBJ1-5, the full variable domain is DGGITQSPKYLFRKEGQNVTLSCEQNLNHDAMYWYRQDPGQGLRLIYYSQIVNDFQKGDIAEGYSVSREKKESFPLTVTSAQKNPTAFYLCASSVQGDQQPQHFGDGTRLSIL.

V is TRBV5-1 and J is TRBJ1-2; TRBD1 aligns across 7 bases. V dropped 4 bases and J dropped 4; count of bases not matched to a gene: 13. Germline loops: CDR1 SGHRS, CDR2 YFSETQ. This CDR3 is 16 amino acids long. In DNA, the CDR3 is TGCGCCAGCAGCCTATTCGCGGGACAGCTGATCTATGGCTACACCTTC. Translation gives CASSLFAGQLIYGYTF.

The chain has TRBV6-5 and TRBJ1-1; D gene unclear. The CDR3 extends over 14 amino acids. The ends were cut back, 6 bases at V and 1 base at J, with 12 bases in the middle. The germline V gene has CDR1 MNHEY and CDR2 SVGAGI. CDR3: CASRINGPNTEAFF. CDR3 in DNA: TGTGCCAGCAGAATAAATGGCCCGAACACTGAAGCTTTCTTT.

V is TRBV6-1 and J is TRBJ1-5; D gene uncertain. The CDR3 runs 12 residues. CDR1 is MNHNS, CDR2 SASEGT, per germline. V gave up 7 bases and J gave up 0 bases, with 4 bases separating them. The DNA of the CDR3 is TGTGCCAGCACTTATAGCAATCAGCCCCAGCATTTT. It translates to CASTYSNQPQHF.

This clone was observed a handful of times. The chain is built from TRBV11-2 and TRBJ1-1; possible D gene TRBD1, 6 bases. The CDR3 totals 14 residues. Germline CDR1 SGHAT, CDR2 FQNNGV. V was shortened by 5 bases and J by 2 bases, with 12 bases between the two germline ends. CDR3 DNA: TGTGCCAGCAGCCCTGGGGGGGCAAACACTGAAGCTTTCTTT. As protein: CASSPGGANTEAFF.

J is TRBJ1-3 and V is TRBV28; possibly TRBD1 for D (5 bases). Germline-derived CDR1 and CDR2 are MDHEN and SYDVKM. The V end was cut by 2 bases, the J end by 0 bases, with 17 bases between. CDR3 size: 18 residues. The CDR3 region is CASSLSLGGYSSGNTIYF. CDR3 in DNA: TGTGCCAGCAGTTTAAGTCTTGGGGGGTATAGCTCTGGAAACACCATATATTTT.

This chain links TRBV4-3 with TRBJ1-2, with 7 nucleotides matching TRBD1. The CDR3 is 15 residues long. The ends lost 3 bases at V and 4 bases at J; junction bases unmatched: 8. The germline V gene encodes CDR1 LGHNA and CDR2 YSLEER. CDR3 DNA sequence: TGCGCCAGCAGCCACAAAGGGGGGACAGTCTATGGCTACACCTTC. Protein sequence: CASSHKGGTVYGYTF.

Concerning this clone itself: Germline is not matched at one junction end, which may reflect a read error. The same CDR3 can be traced to other DNA sequences in this sample. The rearrangement links TRBV18 to TRBJ2-7; tentatively, D is TRBD1 (6 bases). From germline, CDR1 is KGHSH and CDR2 LQKENI. The CDR3 covers 15 residues. The DNA for the CDR3 is TGTGCCAGCTCACCACGGCAGGGGAGCCCCTACGAGCAGTACTTT. This gives the protein CASSPRQGSPYEQYF.

This clone has just a few counts. This sequence joins TRBV19 and TRBJ1-5; the match to TRBD1 covers 9 bases. This CDR3 spans 14 amino acids. The trim removed 6 bases at V and 11 bases at J, leaving 11 bases unmatched. Germline V gene lookup returns CDR1 LNHDA and CDR2 SQIVND (reference sequence). Here the CDR3 reads CASSRGQGSTTQHF. CDR3 bases: TGTGCCAGTAGCCGCGGACAGGGGAGTACGACCCAGCATTTT. The full variable domain, rest sourced from reference TRBV19 and TRBJ1-5, is DGGITQSPKYLFRKEGQNVTLSCEQNLNHDAMYWYRQDPGQGLRLIYYSQIVNDFQKGDIAEGYSVSREKKESFPLTVTSAQKNPTAFYLCASSRGQGSTTQHFGDGTRLSIL.

The chain employs TRBV5-6 and TRBJ1-3; D is undetermined. This CDR3 has 15 amino acids. Germline V gene lookup returns CDR1 SGHDT and CDR2 YYEEEE. V was pared by 1 base and J by 3 bases, with 11 bases between. Written as DNA, the CDR3 is TGTGCCAGCAGCTTGTGGGCGAATATTGGAAACACCATATATTTT. It translates to CASSLWANIGNTIYF.

The gene calls are TRBV9 and TRBJ2-5, with 10 bases matching TRBD1. Germline V gene data show CDR1 as SGDLS and CDR2 as YYNGEE. Losses at the gene ends were 5 bases for V and 3 bases for J; bases not matched to a gene: 7. There are 15 residues in the CDR3. CDR3 nucleotide sequence: TGTGCCAGCAGTGTTGGGACAGGGGATGAAGAGACCCAGTACTTC. Translating gives CASSVGTGDEETQYF.

This chain links TRBV5-6 with TRBJ2-5, with 7 bases fitting TRBD1. Germline CDR1 reads SGHDT; CDR2 reads YYEEEE. This CDR3 is built from 17 residues. V dropped 0 bases and J dropped 3; count of bases not matched to a gene: 11. The CDR3 DNA sequence: TGTGCCAGCAGCTTGGGAGGTTTACAGGGGATCGAAGAGACCCAGTACTTC. Translated: CASSLGGLQGIEETQYF.

The chain links TRBV29-1 to TRBJ2-7; no definite D call. Trimming cost V 4 bases and J 3 bases, with 4 bases left between them. Germline V gives CDR1 SQVTM, CDR2 ANQGSEA. The CDR3 extends over 10 amino acids. The CDR3 DNA reads TGCAGCGTTGGAGGCTACGAGCAGTACTTC. It encodes CSVGGYEQYF.

The chain has TRBV2 and TRBJ2-3; TRBD2 matches 7 bases. The CDR3 is 15 residues long. The germline V gene has CDR1 SNHLY and CDR2 FYNNEI. The trim removed 4 bases at V and 3 bases at J, leaving 7 bases unmatched. The CDR3 loop is CASSVLFGGTDTQYF. The CDR3 bases are TGTGCCAGCAGTGTCCTGTTCGGGGGGACAGATACGCAGTATTTT.

This clone was detected once. The rearrangement uses TRBV6-5 and TRBJ2-7, with 9 bases lining up with TRBD1. With 9 bases clipped from V and 0 bases from J, the junction kept 3 bases outside the gene matches. The CDR3 runs to 13 residues. Germline V gene data show CDR1 as MNHEY and CDR2 as SVGAGI. CDR3 DNA: TGTGCCAGTACGACAGGGGGCTCCTACGAGCAGTACTTC. Encoded protein: CASTTGGSYEQYF.

A single count supports this clone. The chain has TRBV5-1 and TRBJ2-3; TRBD1 agrees at 7 bases. V lost 5 bases to trimming and J lost 1 base; unmatched junction nucleotides: 7. Per the germline V gene, CDR1 is SGHRS and CDR2 is YFSETQ. The CDR3 is 15 amino acids. The CDR3 DNA reads as TGCGCCAGCAGATTCTCGGGGACAGGCACAGATACGCAGTATTTT. Translated, it gives CASRFSGTGTDTQYF.